The T cell receptor (beta chain) under discussion was sequenced for a study of shared clonotypes between healthy human individuals. Study-wide results and caveats: The sampled material consisted only of blood, and tissue repertoires are likely to differ. In a handful of donors, around 4.8% of naive CD4 clonotypes appeared in common.

The assay used deep level. The assay was immunoSEQ multiplex PCR, and TCRdb's table has in-frame clones only and misses some. The repertoire includes 1.4 million or so clones, about 98.5% of them detected once, and approximately 0.4% sits in the top ten. A note on this clone: As yet, its antigen is unknown.

Input material: naive CD4+ T cells sorted from blood. Subset defined: CD45RA+ positively selected. This clonotype was obtained from a man aged 25 to 40 in good health.

The CDR3, as DNA: TGTGCCAGCAGCCCCGACAGGGGGCACACTGAAGCTTTCTTT. This gives the protein CASSPDRGHTEAFF. The chain uses TRBV5-4 and TRBJ1-1, with TRBD1 matching over 10 bases. The CDR3 is 14 residues long. The V gene's germline CDR1 is SGHNT and CDR2 YYREEE (reference sequence). The V segment lost 4 bases and the J segment 3 bases; nucleotides outside the gene matches: 3.